The 4 T cell receptor beta chains in this list originate from one sample, sequenced in a study of cytomegalovirus exposure and HLA in healthy donors. In the PCR, 60 Vbeta and 13 Jbeta primers were used. Sequencing used immunoSEQ multiplex PCR; TCRdb keeps in-frame clones, though not all of them. The sample carries some 200,000 clones, about 85% recorded once. Sequencing used PBMCs. Receptors originate from a male donor in good health and CMV-seropositive.

V gene TRBV10-3 combines with J gene TRBJ2-2; D is uncertain. CDR1 is ENHRY and CDR2 is SYGVKD in the germline V gene. This CDR3 spans 14 amino acids. V lost 5 bases, J lost 3 bases, and 10 bases lay in between. CDR3 region: CAISYDTDTGELFF. The CDR3 coding sequence is TGTGCCATCAGTTATGACACTGACACCGGGGAGCTGTTTTTT.

This chain uses TRBV7-9 with TRBJ2-1; D is undetermined. Germline V gene lookup returns CDR1 SEHNR and CDR2 FQNEAQ (reference sequence). Trimming stripped 4 bases from V and 10 bases from J, with 8 bases between. The CDR3 totals 11 residues. The CDR3 sequence is CASSSLSEQFF. The CDR3 DNA reads TGTGCCAGCAGCTCTTTGAGCGAGCAGTTCTTC.

The rearrangement links TRBV21-1 to TRBJ1-5; the table's D call, TRBD1, has no DNA check behind it. TRBV21-1 is described as a pseudogene. This CDR3 comprises 16 residues. DNA of the CDR3: TGTGCCAGCAGCAACCTTCACGGACAGGGATGTTCGCCCCAGCATTTT. This sequence encodes CASSNLHGQGCSPQHF.

The gene calls are TRBV6-5 and TRBJ2-7; the D gene is possibly TRBD1 (6 bases). Trimming took 6 bases from V and 3 from J, leaving 15 bases between them. The CDR3 length is 14 residues. Germline values: CDR1 MNHEY, CDR2 SVGAGI. The CDR3 nucleotides read TGTGCCAGCAGCAGGACAGCCGGACTCTACGAGCAGTACTTC. It codes for CASSRTAGLYEQYF.